What follows are 23 T cell receptor beta chains derived from one specimen sequenced in a study of technical replicates of blood from a few donors. Profiling relied on immunoSEQ multiplex PCR, and the TCRdb table lists in-frame clones only, not all of them. The sample lists about 81,000 clones, roughly four fifths occurring once. Sequencing was performed on PBMCs. Every receptor here comes from a human donor in good health. Some clones in this sample may be carry-over from other donors' samples.

The rearrangement links TRBV6-6 to TRBJ2-3; 8 bases are a match to TRBD2. This CDR3 spans 13 amino acids. Per germline, CDR1 MNHNY and CDR2 SVGAGI (reference sequence). J was trimmed by 5 bases and V by 6 bases; bases with no gene match: 4. CDR3 sequence: CASRGGGLDTQYF. The CDR3 nucleotides read TGTGCCAGCAGGGGCGGGGGGTTAGATACGCAGTATTTT.

The genes are TRBV5-1 and TRBJ2-7; TRBD2 matches at 9 bases. The CDR3 runs 13 residues. CDR1 and CDR2 (germline): SGHRS, YFSETQ. J was trimmed by 7 bases and V by 4 bases; bases with no gene match: 6. CDR3 DNA sequence: TGCGCCAGCAGCCTGGGACTAGCTGGAGAGCAGTACTTC. Its translation is CASSLGLAGEQYF.

This chain uses TRBV11-2 with TRBJ1-5; unclear D gene. This CDR3 region has 14 residues. Germline V lookup: CDR1 SGHAT, CDR2 FQNNGV. V gave up 4 bases and J gave up 4 bases, with 11 bases separating them. The CDR3 region is CASSSGGNNQPQHF. CDR3 nucleotide sequence: TGTGCCAGCAGCTCGGGAGGGAATAATCAGCCCCAGCATTTT.

The chain employs TRBV25-1 and TRBJ2-7; D is uncertain. The length of the CDR3 is 12 residues. The V end lost 8 bases, the J end lost 1 base, and 9 bases lay between the germline ends. Germline-derived CDR1 and CDR2 are MGHDK and SYGVNS. The CDR3 coding sequence is TGTGCCAGCGCTAATCGGTCCTACGAGCAGTACTTC. Translation gives CASANRSYEQYF.

J is TRBJ2-3 and V is TRBV13; TRBD2 agrees at 7 bases. The length of the CDR3 is 18 residues. The V and J ends lost 3 bases and 5 bases, in that order; junction bases with no gene match: 17. Germline V CDR1 and CDR2: PRHDT, FYEKMQ (reference sequence). CDR3 residues: CASSLGGWERRIQDTQYF. CDR3 in DNA: TGTGCCAGCAGCTTGGGGGGGTGGGAGAGACGCATTCAAGATACGCAGTATTTT.

The chain couples TRBV5-6 to TRBJ2-1; D is unclear. The ends were cut back, 0 bases at V and 2 bases at J, with 9 bases in the middle. The CDR3 spans 15 residues. Germline values: CDR1 SGHDT, CDR2 YYEEEE. In nucleotides, the CDR3 is TGTGCCAGCAGCTTGGTCCCGGTGACCTACAATGAGCAGTTCTTC. Amino acid sequence: CASSLVPVTYNEQFF.

V gene TRBV2 combines with J gene TRBJ2-3; 8 bases fit TRBD2. Germline V gene data show CDR1 as SNHLY and CDR2 as FYNNEI. CDR3 length: 15 amino acids. The trim removed 6 bases at V and 5 bases at J, leaving 10 bases unmatched. The CDR3 coding sequence is TGTGCCAGCAGGCGGTTGGTAGCGGGGCTAGATACGCAGTATTTT. It specifies CASRRLVAGLDTQYF.

The chain carries TRBV9 and TRBJ1-1, with D perhaps matching TRBD1 (5 bases). The CDR3 totals 14 residues. V lost 4 bases to trimming and J lost 1 base, with 11 bases between them. CDR1 is SGDLS, CDR2 YYNGEE, per germline. The CDR3 region has the DNA TGTGCCAGCAGCCCAGAAACAGGGAACACTGAAGCTTTCTTT. Amino acid sequence: CASSPETGNTEAFF.

The V and J genes are TRBV19 and TRBJ2-6, with D unresolved. This CDR3 has 16 amino acids. Germline CDR1 LNHDA, CDR2 SQIVND (reference sequence). Deletions cut 1 base from V and 2 bases from J, with 9 bases between. CDR3 amino acids: CASSIGAFPGANVLTF. The CDR3 nucleotides are TGTGCCAGTAGTATAGGAGCTTTTCCTGGGGCCAACGTCCTGACTTTC.

The sample holds a few counts of this clone. The chain employs TRBV4-2 and TRBJ2-7; 10 bases match TRBD2. The CDR3 covers 15 residues. The germline gives CDR1 LGHNA, CDR2 YNFKEQ. V was clipped by 3 bases and J by 0 bases; unmatched bases: 2. The CDR3 coding sequence is TGTGCCAGCAGCCAGAGCGGGGGGGCCTCCTACGAGCAGTACTTC. Protein: CASSQSGGASYEQYF.

This chain joins TRBV30 and TRBJ2-7; 9 bases map to TRBD2. The CDR3 runs to 14 residues. With V trimmed by 0 bases and J by 2 bases, 2 bases remained unmatched. Germline V lookup: CDR1 GTSNPN, CDR2 SVGIG (reference sequence). The CDR3 nucleotides read TGTGCCTGGAGTGTACTAGCGGGTGCCTACGAGCAGTACTTC. Translation: CAWSVLAGAYEQYF.

J is TRBJ2-5 and V is TRBV5-6; D not resolved. V lost 0 bases to trimming and J lost 1 base, with 10 bases between them. Germline V lookup: CDR1 SGHDT, CDR2 YYEEEE. The CDR3 length is 15 residues. CDR3 DNA sequence: TGTGCCAGCAGCTTGGTGAGGATTCCCCAAGAGACCCAGTACTTC. Its translation: CASSLVRIPQETQYF. Full variable domain (remainder filled in from reference TRBV5-6 and TRBJ2-5): DAGVTQSPTHLIKTRGQQVTLRCSPKSGHDTVSWYQQALGQGPQFIFQYYEEEERQRGNFPDRFSGHQFPNYSSELNVNALLLGDSALYLCASSLVRIPQETQYFGPGTRLLVL.

The chain combines TRBV19 with TRBJ1-5; D gene ambiguous. CDR3 length equals 15 residues. V lost 6 bases, J lost 4 bases, and 16 bases lay in between. Germline lookup yields CDR1 LNHDA and CDR2 SQIVND (reference sequence). The CDR3, as DNA: TGTGCCAGTAGCTTCGCCATACAAATTAATCAGCCCCAGCATTTT. It yields the protein CASSFAIQINQPQHF. Full variable domain (rest looked up from reference TRBV19 and TRBJ1-5): DGGITQSPKYLFRKEGQNVTLSCEQNLNHDAMYWYRQDPGQGLRLIYYSQIVNDFQKGDIAEGYSVSREKKESFPLTVTSAQKNPTAFYLCASSFAIQINQPQHFGDGTRLSIL.

This rearrangement joins TRBV5-1 to TRBJ1-1; D is uncertain. Per the germline V gene, CDR1 is SGHRS and CDR2 is YFSETQ. There are 15 residues in the CDR3. V was cut by 0 bases and J by 0 bases, with 9 bases left in between. The CDR3: CASSLDLSVNTEAFF. The CDR3 nucleotides read TGCGCCAGCAGCTTGGATCTCTCGGTGAACACTGAAGCTTTCTTT.

V is TRBV5-8 and J is TRBJ1-5, with 7 bases fitting TRBD1. Trimming at V came to 4 bases and at J to 9 bases, leaving 19 bases not matched to a gene. This CDR3 is 17 amino acids long. Germline lookup yields CDR1 SGHTS and CDR2 YDEGEE. The CDR3 DNA reads as TGTGCCAGCAGCGGAAGCCGGGACAGCCTATACTTTGGGCCCCAGCATTTT. The encoded protein is CASSGSRDSLYFGPQHF.

This rearrangement joins TRBV2 to TRBJ2-3, with TRBD1 matching 7 bases. CDR3 length: 14 amino acids. Germline CDR1 SNHLY, CDR2 FYNNEI. V dropped 5 bases and J dropped 2; count of bases not matched to a gene: 4. The DNA of the CDR3 is TGTGCCAGCAGTAGGACAGGACTCACAGATACGCAGTATTTT. Residues: CASSRTGLTDTQYF. The whole variable domain, remainder taken from reference TRBV2 and TRBJ2-3, is EPEVTQTPSHQVTQMGQEVILRCVPISNHLYFYWYRQILGQKVEFLVSFYNNEISEKSEIFDDQFSVERPDGSNFTLKIRSTKLEDSAMYFCASSRTGLTDTQYFGPGTRLTVL.

This clone was counted between two and nine times. V gene TRBV7-2 combines with J gene TRBJ2-5; a weak D match, TRBD1 (6 bases). V gave up 5 bases and J gave up 4 bases, with 11 bases separating them. Germline V gives CDR1 SGHTA, CDR2 FQGNSA. This CDR3 has 13 residues. The CDR3 protein is CASSRTRGETQYF. The CDR3 DNA reads as TGTGCCAGCAGCCGGACCAGGGGAGAGACCCAGTACTTC.

This clone was detected only once. The chain uses TRBV2 and TRBJ2-2; D gene unclear. In germline, CDR1 is SNHLY, CDR2 FYNNEI. The V gene lost 2 bases and the J gene lost 4 bases, with 5 bases spanning the gap. The CDR3 is 13 residues long. The CDR3 nucleotides are TGTGCCAGCAGTGAAACACGCACCGGGGAGCTGTTTTTT. It yields the protein CASSETRTGELFF.

The rearrangement links TRBV5-1 to TRBJ1-4, with 7 positions matching TRBD1. Per the germline V gene, CDR1 is SGHRS and CDR2 is YFSETQ. Germline trimming cut 5 bases from V and 3 bases from J; bases unmatched to any gene: 4. The CDR3 runs 14 residues. The CDR3 protein is CASSPDRPNEKLFF. The DNA of the CDR3 is TGCGCCAGCAGTCCGGACAGGCCTAATGAAAAACTGTTTTTT. Full variable domain (outside the CDR3, taken from reference TRBV5-1 and TRBJ1-4): KAGVTQTPRYLIKTRGQQVTLSCSPISGHRSVSWYQQTPGQGLQFLFEYFSETQRNKGNFPGRFSGRQFSNSRSEMNVSTLELGDSALYLCASSPDRPNEKLFFGSGTQLSVL.

This chain connects TRBV13 to TRBJ1-1, with 9 bases matching TRBD1. Germline V CDR1 and CDR2: PRHDT, FYEKMQ (reference sequence). The CDR3 totals 15 residues. Germline trimming cut 3 bases from V and 6 bases from J; bases unmatched to any gene: 8. Here the CDR3 reads CASSLGQGAGPEAFF. DNA for the CDR3: TGTGCCAGCAGCTTGGGACAGGGAGCTGGCCCTGAAGCTTTCTTT.

This rearrangement joins TRBV5-1 to TRBJ2-5; 7 bases agree with TRBD1. Looked up from germline, CDR1 is SGHRS and CDR2 is YFSETQ. The CDR3 has 16 residues. Trimming removed 4 bases from V and 1 base from J; junction bases left unmatched: 10. The chain's CDR3 is CASSRALTGTQETQYF. CDR3 DNA: TGCGCCAGCAGCCGGGCACTGACAGGGACCCAAGAGACCCAGTACTTC.

This chain links TRBV7-2 with TRBJ2-7, with 7 bases lining up with TRBD2. CDR1 SGHTA and CDR2 FQGNSA come from the germline V gene. V was pared by 5 bases and J by 6 bases, with 13 bases of the junction left unmatched. The CDR3 runs 15 residues. The CDR3 here is CASSGSWSSGGEQYF. Here the CDR3 DNA reads TGTGCCAGCAGCGGGAGTTGGTCGTCGGGAGGCGAGCAGTACTTC.

This clone was observed a few times. The chain uses TRBV7-2 and TRBJ1-1, with D tentatively TRBD1 (5 bases). The CDR3 runs to 15 residues. V lost 2 bases, J lost 2 bases, and 12 bases lay in between. The germline gives CDR1 SGHTA, CDR2 FQGNSA. The CDR3 nucleotides are TGTGCCAGCAGCTTACGGGGGGAGACAAACACTGAAGCTTTCTTT. It encodes CASSLRGETNTEAFF. Full variable domain (outside the CDR3, taken from reference TRBV7-2 and TRBJ1-1): GAGVSQSPSNKVTEKGKDVELRCDPISGHTALYWYRQSLGQGLEFLIYFQGNSAPDKSGLPSDRFSAERTGGSVSTLTIQRTQQEDSAVYLCASSLRGETNTEAFFGQGTRLTVV.